This is a list of T cell receptor beta chains from one sample in a study of blood T cell repertoires in COVID-19. Using immunoSEQ multiplex PCR, the repertoire was profiled, and TCRdb retains in-frame clones only, with some absent. This table holds about 180,000 clones, roughly 84% found once. The sequenced material came from peripheral blood. These receptors all stem from a man aged 45-65 years with active or convalescent COVID-19. Each CDR3 is given with its conserved first and last residue.

v_gene,j_gene,CDR3aa
TRBV5-4,TRBJ1-2,CASSTDPANSNYGYTF
TRBV9,TRBJ1-4,CASSVGTGVINEKLFF
TRBV6-5,TRBJ1-4,CASSWTATNEKLFF
TRBV12-5,TRBJ2-1,CASGLVVGLSTSGPQSSYNEQFF
TRBV12-3/TRBV12-4,TRBJ1-1,CASSLAQGAEAFF
TRBV3-1/TRBV3-2,TRBJ2-1,CASSQAPRGGAPSREQFF
TRBV2,TRBJ2-2,CASSRDTQNTGELFF
TRBV4-1,TRBJ2-1,CASSPRGYTDNEQFF
TRBV5-4,TRBJ2-5,CASSDRQGETQYF
TRBV9,TRBJ1-5,CASSVDSLNQPQHF
TRBV28,TRBJ1-5,CASRTQGGGNQPQHF
TRBV10-3,TRBJ1-5,CATLPGGGLSNQPQHF
TRBV27,TRBJ1-6,CASSLSVGGGNSPLHF
TRBV29-1,TRBJ2-1,CSVDKTGLGEQFF
TRBV5-4,TRBJ2-2,CASSYSGRAPGELFF
TRBV5-1,TRBJ2-1,CASSPGTSGKFYNEQFF
TRBV12-5,TRBJ2-7,CASGPLSGTNEQYF
TRBV6-6,TRBJ2-1,CASRATGSEQFF
TRBV5-8,TRBJ1-3,CASSLDRSGNTIYF
TRBV14,TRBJ2-1,CASSQGPGQIYNEQFF
TRBV9,TRBJ1-6,CASSVVPENYNSPLHF
TRBV27,TRBJ1-5,CASRKDRGRNQPQHF
TRBV7-9,TRBJ1-2,CASSLAGGYGYTF
TRBV4-1,TRBJ1-1,CASSQVVRGFIEAFF
TRBV6-5,TRBJ2-7,CASSYPGLADYEQYF
TRBV11-2,TRBJ1-3,CASSLNRGSRVGGNTIYF
TRBV5-1,TRBJ1-1,CASSLSGGMRVAFF
TRBV5-1,TRBJ1-2,CASSGTVTGYTF
TRBV28,TRBJ1-2,CASKDRGGYTF
TRBV9,TRBJ2-2,CASSVDSYTGELFF
TRBV24-1,TRBJ2-6,CATSETGQPFLGANVLTF
TRBV19,TRBJ1-5,CASSFPIVSSNQPQHF
TRBV7-2,TRBJ2-1,CASSLEGLGYNEQFF
TRBV4-2,TRBJ2-5,CASSPRRGGLDETQYF
TRBV10-2,TRBJ1-4,CASSEATQGWKKLFF
TRBV10-3,TRBJ2-2,CAIAGTGNTGELFF
TRBV9,TRBJ2-1,CASSAPGGAGEQFF